These 4 T cell receptor beta chains came from one sample sequenced in a study of cytomegalovirus exposure and HLA in healthy donors. A multiplex PCR was run with 60 Vbeta primers and 13 Jbeta primers. Sequencing used immunoSEQ multiplex PCR; TCRdb keeps in-frame clones, though not all of them. Among around 99,000 clones listed, roughly 82% were seen once. Sequenced material: PBMCs. The source of these receptors is a man aged 25 to 40 in good health and CMV-seropositive.

V gene TRBV5-1 combines with J gene TRBJ1-2; 9 bases align to TRBD1. The CDR3 totals 16 residues. The junction had 8 bases not matched to a gene; V was cut back by 4 bases and J by 1 base. Per germline, CDR1 SGHRS and CDR2 YFSETQ. The CDR3 region has the DNA TGCGCCAGCAGCCAGGGACAGGGCCGGATTAACTATGGCTACACCTTC. Translating gives CASSQGQGRINYGYTF.

The chain recombines TRBV18 with TRBJ1-2, with TRBD1 matching 10 bases. Losses at the gene ends were 6 bases for V and 7 bases for J; bases not matched to a gene: 5. CDR1 KGHSH and CDR2 LQKENI come from the germline V gene. This CDR3 comprises 13 residues. This CDR3 is CASSGQGISGYTF. In nucleotides, the CDR3 is TGTGCCAGCTCGGGACAGGGGATTAGTGGCTACACCTTC.

The chain carries TRBV5-1 and TRBJ2-1; 7 bases map to TRBD1. CDR1 and CDR2 from the germline V gene are SGHRS and YFSETQ. The trim removed 6 bases at V and 8 bases at J, leaving 11 bases unmatched. CDR3 length equals 14 residues. The CDR3 DNA reads TGCGCCAGCACCCCCGCCACAGGGGTGGATGAGCAGTTCTTC. Its protein is CASTPATGVDEQFF. The variable domain in full, completed from reference TRBV5-1 and TRBJ2-1, reads KAGVTQTPRYLIKTRGQQVTLSCSPISGHRSVSWYQQTPGQGLQFLFEYFSETQRNKGNFPGRFSGRQFSNSRSEMNVSTLELGDSALYLCASTPATGVDEQFFGPGTRLTVL.

Worth noting for this clone: Sequence at one end of the junction differs from germline and may be a read error. The rearrangement joins TRBV7-7 to TRBJ2-1; TRBD1 matches at 9 bases. The CDR3 consists of 14 residues. CDR1 and CDR2 (germline): SSHAT, FNYEAQ (reference sequence). The CDR3 spells CASSSGTGYNEQFF. The CDR3 bases are TGTGCTAGCAGCTCCGGGACAGGGTACAATGAGCAGTTCTTC.